This TCR beta chain was recovered during a study of vaccination and CD4 T cells after COVID-19. Study at large: At days 161 to 241 and at day 14 post-vaccination, a few convalescent patients were sampled.

A word on this clonotype: The target antigen is unknown.

V lost 6 bases, J lost 0 bases, and 9 bases stayed unmatched. This CDR3 contains 18 residues. CDR1 and CDR2 from the germline V gene are MNHEY and SVGEGT. Time point here: late sampling 161 to 241 days after vaccination in a few convalescent patients. The treatment is: approximately nine-day PBMC culture with coronavirus spike peptide pools or control peptides (ViraFEST assay). Cultured CD4+ T cell DNA underwent sequencing with the Oncomine TCR Beta short-read assay. Each CDR3 protein gets one entry after TCRdb re-called the PCR reads with MiXCR. Of 20,000 to 25,000 distinct CDR3 sequences in the sample, 30% to 45% are singletons; the top ten hold around 2.6%.

The specimen was CD4+ T cells from blood, cultured in vitro, collected about 7 months after SARS-CoV-2 vaccination. The rearrangement uses TRBV6-2 or TRBV6-3 and TRBJ2-3; TRBD2 agrees at 13 bases. This receptor was identified in a human donor who had recovered from COVID-19. The CDR3 bases are TGTGCCAGCAGCCGGACTAGCGGGAGACGGAGGAGCACAGATACGCAGTATTTT. This encodes CASSRTSGRRRSTDTQYF.